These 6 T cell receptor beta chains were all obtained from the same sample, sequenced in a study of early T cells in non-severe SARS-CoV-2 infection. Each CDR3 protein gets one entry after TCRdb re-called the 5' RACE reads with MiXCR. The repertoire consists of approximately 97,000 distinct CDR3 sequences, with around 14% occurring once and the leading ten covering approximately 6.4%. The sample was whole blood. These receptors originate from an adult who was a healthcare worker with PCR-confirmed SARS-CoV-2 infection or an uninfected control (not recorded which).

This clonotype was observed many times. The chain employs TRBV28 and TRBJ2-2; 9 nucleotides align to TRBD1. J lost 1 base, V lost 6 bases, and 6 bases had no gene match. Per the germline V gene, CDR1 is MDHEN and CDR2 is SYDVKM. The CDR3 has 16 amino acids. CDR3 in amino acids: CASSSPGQGNTGELFF. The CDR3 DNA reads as TGTGCCAGCAGCTCTCCGGGACAGGGGAACACCGGGGAGCTGTTTTTT.

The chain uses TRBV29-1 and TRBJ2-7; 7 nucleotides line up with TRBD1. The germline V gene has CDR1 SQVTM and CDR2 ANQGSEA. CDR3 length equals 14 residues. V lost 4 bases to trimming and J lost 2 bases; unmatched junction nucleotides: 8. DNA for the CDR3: TGCAGCGTTGCCCCGACAGGGACGGCCTACGAGCAGTACTTC. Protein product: CSVAPTGTAYEQYF.

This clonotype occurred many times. This CDR3 is CASSWRGTEETQYF. The CDR3 DNA reads TGTGCCAGCAGCTGGCGGGGGACAGAAGAGACCCAGTACTTC. The rearrangement links TRBV9 to TRBJ2-5; perhaps D is TRBD1 or TRBD2 (7 bases each). V dropped 4 bases and J dropped 3 bases, with 13 bases sitting between them. The germline gives CDR1 SGDLS, CDR2 YYNGEE. The CDR3 is 14 residues long.

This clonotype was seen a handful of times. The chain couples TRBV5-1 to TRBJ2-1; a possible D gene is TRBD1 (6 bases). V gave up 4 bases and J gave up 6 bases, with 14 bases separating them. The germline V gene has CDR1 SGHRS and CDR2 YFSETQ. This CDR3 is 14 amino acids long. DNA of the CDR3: TGCGCCAGCAGCCCCCAGGGGTCACTCAATGAGCAGTTCTTC. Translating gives CASSPQGSLNEQFF.

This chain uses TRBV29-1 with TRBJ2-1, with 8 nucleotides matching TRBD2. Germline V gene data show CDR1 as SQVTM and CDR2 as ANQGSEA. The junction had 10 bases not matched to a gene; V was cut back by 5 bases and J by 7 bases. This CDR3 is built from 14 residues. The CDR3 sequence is CSVLSAGGLNEQFF. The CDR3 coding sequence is TGCAGCGTTCTTTCCGCGGGAGGCCTTAATGAGCAGTTCTTC.

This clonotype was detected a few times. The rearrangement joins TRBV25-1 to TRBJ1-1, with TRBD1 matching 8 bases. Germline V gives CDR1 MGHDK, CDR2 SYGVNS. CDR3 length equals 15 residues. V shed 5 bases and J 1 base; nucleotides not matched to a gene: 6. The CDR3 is CASSRTGPANTEAFF. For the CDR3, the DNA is TGTGCCAGCAGTCGGACAGGGCCTGCGAACACTGAAGCTTTCTTT.